These 5 T cell receptor beta chains originate from one sample sequenced in a study of T cell repertoires in cytomegalovirus infection (dated by TCRdb to 2018 to 2020). What this sample's treatment or condition label stands for: in vitro stimulation with specific CMV peptide epitopes to enrich CMV-specific T cells. The antigens these receptors bind are not known. The instrument was an Illumina HiSeq 1500. TCRdb cleaned the public reads at Q25 with fastp, built clones with MiXCR and kept in-frame beta chains. A single entry per CDR3 protein holds the most common genes and DNA from its merged rows. This sample is represented by some 940,000 distinct CDR3 sequences; around 32% of them were singletons. The ten largest account for over 12% of the sample. The input for sequencing was cultured CD8+ T cells from PBMCs, taken from culture after CMV antigen stimulation. These TCRs come from a human donor in good health (CMV status not recorded). Some clones in this sample may be carry-over from other donors' samples.

The CDR3 loop is CSAVGGAETQYF. CDR3 nucleotide sequence: TGCAGCGCCGTGGGGGGGGCCGAGACCCAGTACTTC. The chain employs TRBV29-1 and TRBJ2-5; perhaps TRBD2 as D (7 bases). The CDR3 spans 12 residues. Trimming took off 7 bases at V and 5 bases at J, with 14 bases between the two ends. Germline-derived CDR1 and CDR2 are SQVTM and ANQGSEA.

This chain uses TRBV7-9 with TRBJ1-6; D may be TRBD1 (6 bases). CDR1 is SEHNR and CDR2 is FQNEAQ in the germline V gene (reference sequence). V dropped 5 bases and J dropped 0 bases, with 23 bases sitting between them. CDR3 length: 20 amino acids. CDR3 sequence (DNA): TGTGCCAGCAGCCCGCCTGGGGGGCTGGGATATAGCTCCTATAATTCACCCCTCCACTTT. Encoded protein: CASSPPGGLGYSSYNSPLHF. The variable domain in full, with the rest retrieved from reference TRBV7-9 and TRBJ1-6, is DTGVSQNPRHKITKRGQNVTFRCDPISEHNRLYWYRQTLGQGPEFLTYFQNEAQLEKSRLLSDRFSAERPKGSFSTLEIQRTEQGDSAMYLCASSPPGGLGYSSYNSPLHFGNGTRLTVT.

V and J are TRBV10-3 and TRBJ2-7; TRBD1 matches 9 bases. Germline values: CDR1 ENHRY, CDR2 SYGVKD. Trimming at V came to 10 bases and at J to 2 bases, leaving 6 bases not matched to a gene. CDR3 length: 13 amino acids. The CDR3 DNA follows: TGTGCCACCGGACAGGGGCCGACCTACGAGCAGTACGTC. Protein sequence: CATGQGPTYEQYV.

With regard to this clonotype: A much larger clone differs by one base, so this may be a read error. The gene calls are TRBV6-2 or TRBV6-3 and TRBJ1-1, with a tentative D call TRBD1 (6 bases). The CDR3 is made up of 16 amino acids. Germline CDR1 MNHEY, CDR2 SVGEGT. V gave up 10 bases and J gave up 0 bases, with 21 bases separating them. The CDR3: CANTKHRELMNTEAFF. In nucleotides, the CDR3 is TGTGCCAACACCAAACACAGGGAGTTGATGAACACTGAAGCTTTCTTT.

Notes on this clonotype: This could be a read error, since a much larger clone is one nucleotide away. The chain couples TRBV3-1 to TRBJ2-1; D may be TRBD2 (6 bases). The CDR3 sequence is 15 residues long. The V end lost 1 base, the J end lost 7 bases, and 14 bases lay between the germline ends. Looked up from germline, CDR1 is LGHDT and CDR2 is YNNKEL (reference sequence). The CDR3 sequence is CASSQVLARGNEQFF. The CDR3 DNA is TGTGCCAGCAGCCAAGTGTTGGCCCGGGGGAATGAGCAGTTCTTC.